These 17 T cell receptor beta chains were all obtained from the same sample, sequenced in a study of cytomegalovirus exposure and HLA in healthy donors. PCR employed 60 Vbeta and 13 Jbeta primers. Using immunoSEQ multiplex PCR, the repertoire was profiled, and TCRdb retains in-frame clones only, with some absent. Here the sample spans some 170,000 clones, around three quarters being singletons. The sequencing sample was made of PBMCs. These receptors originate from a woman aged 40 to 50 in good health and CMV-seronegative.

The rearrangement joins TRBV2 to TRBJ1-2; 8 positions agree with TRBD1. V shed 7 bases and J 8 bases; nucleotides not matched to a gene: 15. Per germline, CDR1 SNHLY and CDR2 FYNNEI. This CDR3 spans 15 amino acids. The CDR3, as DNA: TGTGCCAGCACCTACGAAGGACAGGGCGTAGGGGGCTACACCTTC. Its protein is CASTYEGQGVGGYTF.

CDR3 in DNA: TGTGCCAGCAGCTTGAAAGGGGTGACAGGGGGCCCTGTGCAGCCCCAGCATTTT. Encoded protein: CASSLKGVTGGPVQPQHF. J is TRBJ1-5 and V is TRBV5-6; TRBD1 matches 10 bases. V gave up 1 base and J gave up 7 bases; unmatched junction bases: 14. The length of the CDR3 is 18 residues. Germline CDR1 and CDR2: SGHDT and YYEEEE.

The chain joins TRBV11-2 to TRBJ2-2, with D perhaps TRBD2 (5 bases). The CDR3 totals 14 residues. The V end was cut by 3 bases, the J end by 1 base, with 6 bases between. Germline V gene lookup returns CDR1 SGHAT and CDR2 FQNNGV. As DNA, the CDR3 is TGTGCCAGCAGCTTTGGGAGGAACACCGGGGAGCTGTTTTTT. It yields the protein CASSFGRNTGELFF.

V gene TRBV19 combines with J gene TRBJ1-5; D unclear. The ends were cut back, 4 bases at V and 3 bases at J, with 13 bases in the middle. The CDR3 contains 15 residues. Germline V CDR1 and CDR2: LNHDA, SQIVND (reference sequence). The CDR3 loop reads CASSTQARDNQPQHF. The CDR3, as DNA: TGTGCCAGTAGTACCCAGGCACGAGACAATCAGCCCCAGCATTTT.

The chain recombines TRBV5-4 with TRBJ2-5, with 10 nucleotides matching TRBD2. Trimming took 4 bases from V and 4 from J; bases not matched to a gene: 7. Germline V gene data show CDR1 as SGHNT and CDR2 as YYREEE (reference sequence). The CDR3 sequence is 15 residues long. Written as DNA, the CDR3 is TGTGCCAGCAGCCGAGCGGGAGGGGGGATAGAGACCCAGTACTTC. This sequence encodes CASSRAGGGIETQYF.

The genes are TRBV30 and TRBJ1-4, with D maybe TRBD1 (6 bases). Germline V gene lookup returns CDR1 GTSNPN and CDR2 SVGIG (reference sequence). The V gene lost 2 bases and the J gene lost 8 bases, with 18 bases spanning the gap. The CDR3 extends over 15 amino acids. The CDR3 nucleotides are TGTGCCTGGAGTCCCTCGGACAGCTTGGGGGAAAAACTGTTTTTT. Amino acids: CAWSPSDSLGEKLFF. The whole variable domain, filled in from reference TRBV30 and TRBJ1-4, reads SQTIHQWPATLVQPVGSPLSLECTVEGTSNPNLYWYRQAAGRGLQLLFYSVGIGQISSEVPQNLSASRPQDRQFILSSKKLLLSDSGFYLCAWSPSDSLGEKLFFGSGTQLSVL.

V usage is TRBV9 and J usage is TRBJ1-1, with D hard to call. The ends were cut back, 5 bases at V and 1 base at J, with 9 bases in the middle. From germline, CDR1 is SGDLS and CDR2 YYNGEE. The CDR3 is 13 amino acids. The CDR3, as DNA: TGTGCCAGCAGGCGGTTGACGAACACTGAAGCTTTCTTT. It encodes CASRRLTNTEAFF.

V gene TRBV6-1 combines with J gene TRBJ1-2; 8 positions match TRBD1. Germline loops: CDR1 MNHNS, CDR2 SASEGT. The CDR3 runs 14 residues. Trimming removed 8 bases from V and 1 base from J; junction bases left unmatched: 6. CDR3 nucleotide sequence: TGTGCCAGCCGGGGGACAGGACTTAACTATGGCTACACCTTC. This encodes CASRGTGLNYGYTF.

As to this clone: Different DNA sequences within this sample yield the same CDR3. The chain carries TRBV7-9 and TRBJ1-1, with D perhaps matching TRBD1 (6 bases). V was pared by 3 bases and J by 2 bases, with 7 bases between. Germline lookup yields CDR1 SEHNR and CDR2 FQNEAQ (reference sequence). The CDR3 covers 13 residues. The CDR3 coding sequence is TGTGCCAGCAGCTTGGACAGCAACACTGAAGCTTTCTTT. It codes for CASSLDSNTEAFF.

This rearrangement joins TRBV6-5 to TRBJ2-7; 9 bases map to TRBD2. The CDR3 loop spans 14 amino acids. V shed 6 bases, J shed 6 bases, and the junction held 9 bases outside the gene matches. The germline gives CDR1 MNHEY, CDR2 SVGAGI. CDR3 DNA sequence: TGTGCCAGCAGAAGAGCGGGAGGCGACGCCGAGCAGTACTTC. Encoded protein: CASRRAGGDAEQYF.

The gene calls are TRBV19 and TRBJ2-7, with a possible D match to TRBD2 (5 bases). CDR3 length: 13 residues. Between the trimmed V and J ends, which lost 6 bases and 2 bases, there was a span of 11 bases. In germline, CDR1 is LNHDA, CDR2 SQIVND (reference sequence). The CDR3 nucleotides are TGTGCCAGTAGCGGCGGAGGAACCTACGAGCAGTACTTC. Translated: CASSGGGTYEQYF.

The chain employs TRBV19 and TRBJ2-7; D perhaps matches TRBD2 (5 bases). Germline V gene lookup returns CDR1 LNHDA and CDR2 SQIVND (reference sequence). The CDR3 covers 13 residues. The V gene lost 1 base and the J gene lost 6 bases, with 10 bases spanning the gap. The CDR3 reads CASSIVEGSEQYF. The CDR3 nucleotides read TGTGCCAGTAGTATAGTGGAAGGGAGCGAGCAGTACTTC.

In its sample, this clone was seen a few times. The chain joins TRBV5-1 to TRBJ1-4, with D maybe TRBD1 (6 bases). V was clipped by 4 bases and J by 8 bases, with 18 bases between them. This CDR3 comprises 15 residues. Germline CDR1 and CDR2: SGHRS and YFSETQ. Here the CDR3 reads CASSPVTGSGEKLFF. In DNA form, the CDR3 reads TGCGCCAGCAGCCCAGTAACAGGGTCTGGGGAAAAACTGTTTTTT.

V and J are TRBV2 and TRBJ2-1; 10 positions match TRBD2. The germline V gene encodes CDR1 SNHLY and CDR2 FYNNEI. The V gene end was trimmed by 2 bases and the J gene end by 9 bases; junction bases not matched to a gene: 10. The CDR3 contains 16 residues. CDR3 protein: CASSESGLATRFEQFF. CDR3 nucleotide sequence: TGTGCCAGCAGTGAATCGGGACTAGCGACCAGGTTTGAGCAGTTCTTC. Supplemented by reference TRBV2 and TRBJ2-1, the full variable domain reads EPEVTQTPSHQVTQMGQEVILRCVPISNHLYFYWYRQILGQKVEFLVSFYNNEISEKSEIFDDQFSVERPDGSNFTLKIRSTKLEDSAMYFCASSESGLATRFEQFFGPGTRLTVL.

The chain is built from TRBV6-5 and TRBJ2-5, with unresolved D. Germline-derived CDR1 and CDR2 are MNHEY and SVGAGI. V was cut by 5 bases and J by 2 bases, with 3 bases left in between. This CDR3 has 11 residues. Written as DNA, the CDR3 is TGTGCCAGCAGTCAGCAAGAGACCCAGTACTTC. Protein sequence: CASSQQETQYF.

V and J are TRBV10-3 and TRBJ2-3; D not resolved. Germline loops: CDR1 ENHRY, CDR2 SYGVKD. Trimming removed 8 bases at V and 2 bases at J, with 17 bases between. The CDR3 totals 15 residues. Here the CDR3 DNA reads TGTGCCATCGCCCTCGAGGCCCCGCTCACAGATACGCAGTATTTT. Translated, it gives CAIALEAPLTDTQYF.

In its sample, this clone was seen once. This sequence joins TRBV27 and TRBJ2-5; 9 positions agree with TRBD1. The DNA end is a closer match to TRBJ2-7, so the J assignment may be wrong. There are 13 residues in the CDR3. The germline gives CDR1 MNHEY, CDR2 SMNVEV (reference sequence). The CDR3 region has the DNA TGTGCCACCTCACCGGGACAGGGCTACGAGCAGTACTTC. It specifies CATSPGQGYEQYF.